The rows below give T cell receptor beta chains drawn from one sample of a study of T cell responses to AZD1222 COVID-19 vaccine. TCRdb keeps only in-frame clones here, not all; method: immunoSEQ multiplex PCR. The profile shows 150,000 to 200,000 clones, 85% to 90% of them singletons. The sample was peripheral blood, taken on day 0 of AZD1222 vaccination. These receptor sequences come from an adult in good health. Each CDR3 is given with its conserved first and last residue.

TRBV10-3	TRBJ2-1	CAISESVTGSYNEQFF
TRBV5-1	TRBJ2-3	CATKLGGRGPDTQYF
TRBV25-1	TRBJ1-3	CASSDNRGLGNTIYF
TRBV6-5	TRBJ1-1	CASSWTGVGTEAFF
TRBV5-6	TRBJ2-1	CASSPDNYNEQFF
TRBV27	TRBJ2-1	CASSQPRREHNEQFF
TRBV19	TRBJ1-3	CASSLRGSGNTIYF
TRBV5-1	TRBJ1-6	CASSLGQRDSPLHF
TRBV4-3	TRBJ1-6	CASSQDEGPSPLHF
TRBV6-5	TRBJ1-5	CASMTDSNQPQHF
TRBV5-1	TRBJ2-5	CASSLGPGETQYF
TRBV20-1	TRBJ2-7	CSASYYEQYF
TRBV9	TRBJ2-2	CASSVGPGGATGELFF
TRBV5-4	TRBJ2-2	CASSLMLADTGELFF
TRBV7-2	TRBJ1-2	CASSLIFRTQAGYTF
TRBV19	TRBJ1-6	CASSRLQGKEPLHF
TRBV19	TRBJ2-1	CASSYASGGSSYNEQFF
TRBV5-1	TRBJ2-5	CASSFFGGPEETQYF
TRBV5-5	TRBJ1-6	CASQGYDNSPLHF
TRBV6-5	TRBJ2-5	CASSLGGDHQETQYF
TRBV29-1	TRBJ2-5	CSVDRPDGETQYF
TRBV3-1/TRBV3-2	TRBJ2-7	CASSPPVGGGAYEQYF
TRBV28	TRBJ2-7	CASSRSMGTGGHEQYF
TRBV28	TRBJ1-2	CASSPPGFNYGYTF
TRBV4-2	TRBJ2-7	CASSQEREDYEQYF
TRBV29-1	TRBJ2-7	CSVVDRGSSYEQYF
TRBV7-6	TRBJ2-7	CASSLHPGLSYEQYF
TRBV19	TRBJ1-1	CASSTFLGEVNTEAFF
TRBV20-1	TRBJ1-6	CSASVGDSPLHF
TRBV18	TRBJ1-1	CASSLSKDRGRYHTEAFF
TRBV28	TRBJ1-3	CASSLRGAGNTIYF
TRBV10-3	TRBJ2-2	CAISESKHTKNTGELFF
TRBV7-3	TRBJ2-5	CASSAGRTETQYF
TRBV25-1	TRBJ1-4	CASSARTGANEKLFF
TRBV9	TRBJ2-7	CASSVGEREIEQYF
TRBV5-6	TRBJ2-1	CASSAVLRNEQFF
TRBV27	TRBJ1-1	CASSGGGPNTEAFF
TRBV10-3	TRBJ1-3	CAISDIAESGNTIYF
TRBV7-2	TRBJ1-1	CASSERQGTEAFF
TRBV6-6	TRBJ1-6	CASSETPEVSPLHF